The sequence of this T cell receptor (beta chain) was determined in a study of cytomegalovirus exposure and HLA in healthy donors (dated by TCRdb to 2016 to 2017). In terms of the full investigation: An earlier analysis of fewer than 750 of the donors reported about 300 Gb of sequence data and 90 million to 120 million unique TCR beta sequences obtained from 150 million to 200 million T cells. An early release that covered about 600 HLA-typed donors contained around 300 gigabases of sequencing data and 65 million to 100 million unique TCR sequences. Of the 300 to 450 genotyped donors, roughly 80% fell in the genetic ancestry cluster associated with self-reported Caucasian donors. The aim of the study was to test whether cataloging public T cell receptors could identify signatures of past pathogen exposure. Using immunosequencing, the study profiled T cell repertoires from about 620 subjects and related those repertoires to cytomegalovirus serostatus. A separate validation cohort of 100 to 150 different subjects was used in addition to the approximately 610-subject first cohort. To predict cytomegalovirus infection status, the study combined high-throughput TCR immunosequencing, statistical association of individual TCRs with disease status, and machine learning. A later analysis re-analyzed previously published TCR beta repertoires from approximately 700 donors and added high-resolution HLA genotyping to study TCR occurrence patterns. The later analysis used no new phenotypic data to find candidate immune exposures, relying instead on TCR beta sequences and their occurrence across donors. In an earlier analysis of roughly 540 of the donors, high-throughput TCR beta sequencing was used to judge whether each TCR beta V gene segment behaved as functional or pseudogenic. Donor age, sex, ethnicity and CMV serostatus were compiled alongside the repertoire data. A later genetic analysis took genome-wide SNP genotypes for about three fifths of the roughly 670 donors and used that subset as a discovery cohort. All discovery cohort repertoires had been generated using a single sequencing platform. HLA typing included class I and class II loci at four-digit resolution. Typing coverage differed by locus: A, B, C, DRB1 and DQB1 were typed in about 620-640 donors, DQA1 in about 500, DPA1 in some 610, and DPB1 in just under 490. Several DR-DQ haplotypes were handled as single units for association and clustering because linkage in the cohort was strong. Across under 500 genotyped donors of the cohort, an average of approximately 200,000 unique TCR beta nucleotide sequences per donor were sequenced, and 15% to 20% of those sequences were non-productive. Results the study describes overall, beyond this receptor: HLA typing was unavailable for some donors at each locus, so association tests used only the typed subset. When HLA alleles, especially DR and DQ, strongly co-occurred, TCR associations were difficult to assign to individual alleles. According to a later genetic analysis, donors in an Asian-associated ancestry cluster had fewer N-insertions in productive TCRs than the approximately 670-donor mean. In a later analysis, HLA-associated TCR beta chains were found to be more clonally expanded and to have lower generation probabilities than equally common non-associated chains. In an earlier analysis of about 550 of the donors, most TCR beta V segments were observed in productive rearrangements about 90% or about 30% of the time, broadly matching IMGT annotations. Immune exposure information for the cohort was limited to CMV serostatus. The authors suggested that the approach could potentially be extended to other disease states and immunological phenotypes. Correlated functional status among segregating V segments might reflect linkage disequilibrium, but an unknown experimental factor could not be ruled out. In a later analysis, the rate of TCR association differed among HLA loci, with DRB1 alleles having the most associated TCRs and HLA-C alleles having the fewest. A later analysis found that most CMV-associated TCR beta chains appeared HLA-restricted, with HLA associations seemingly driven largely by CMV exposure. In a later analysis, some 18,000 TCR beta sequences were associated with specific HLA alleles at a false discovery rate of 0.05. Roughly uniform sequencing depth across donors was assumed in presence/absence analyses, although this assumption may not hold. In a later genetic analysis, a missense DCLRE1C variant was associated with V-gene and J-gene trimming of TCR beta chains, and the association was replicated in an independent cohort. A cluster of highly shared sequence variants was judged likely to represent a technical artifact of the sequencing pipeline. A further reported finding was that TCR beta sequences accurately predicted the HLA-A and HLA-B alleles for most subjects in the first cohort. Across donors, most TCR sequences were observed very rarely, whereas some public TCRs were present in many individuals. The earlier analysis of approximately 560 of the donors excluded some 15 rarely observed V segments, including chromosome 9 orphons, because counts were too low. In the study, 150 to 200 TCR beta chains were listed as associated with cytomegalovirus. The 87-base-pair reads could not distinguish some IMGT-functional V segments, including TRBV6-2 and TRBV6-3, so those segments were excluded. The cohort was sequenced for TCR beta chains only, and without alpha or paired-chain data the features that could be detected were limited. A few of the identified cytomegalovirus-associated TCR beta chains were confirmed in vitro to be specific for cytomegalovirus antigens. Cytomegalovirus status was reported to be diagnosed by the classifier with high specificity and sensitivity in both the original and validation cohorts. Several of the top co-occurrence clusters appeared to be linked to parvovirus B19, influenza, CMV and Epstein-Barr virus, according to a later analysis.

This clone was detected once. No cognate antigen has been identified for it. Base-call qualities are not available, and no considerably larger clone is one nucleotide away. Receptor amplification or capture employed the immunoSEQ multiplex PCR assay. For the multiplex PCR, a mixture combining 60 forward primers for TCR Vbeta segments and 13 reverse primers for TCR Jbeta segments was used. The CDR3 region of rearranged TCR beta genes was amplified from genomic DNA with a multiplex PCR assay. The Illumina HiSeq System was used to sequence the amplified TCR beta libraries as 87-base-pair reads. In the paper's pipeline: A later analysis counted about 80 million unique TCR beta chains across the 650 to 700 repertoires, and about 10 million of these chains were shared by at least two donors. Raw reads were error-corrected and collapsed into unique sequences by a nearest-neighbor algorithm in which closely related sequences were merged to remove PCR and sequencing errors. CDR3 sequences were aligned to IMGT reference sequences to assign V, D and J gene segments. For a sequence to be retained, a match of at least six nucleotides was required to both a V gene segment and a J gene segment. Rearrangements were called productive when the CDR3 lacked stop codons and stayed in frame with V and J; all others were non-productive. CDR3 was defined according to IMGT convention as the region running from the second conserved V-encoded cysteine to the conserved J-encoded phenylalanine. The earlier analysis of about 570 of the donors excluded any sequence lacking an unambiguous match to a single V gene segment. An earlier analysis of some 610 of the donors called V segments functional above 56.7% productive rearrangements and segregating when the between-donor standard deviation exceeded 5%. A statistical classification framework was built for diagnosing cytomegalovirus status from the catalog of TCR beta chain sequences. V and J gene assignment, in a later analysis, came from comparing TCR nucleotide sequences with IMGT/GENE-DB human TR gene sequences. A later analysis assigned CDR3 sequences and most-parsimonious VDJ recombination scenarios with the TCRdist pipeline. In a later analysis, every TCR beta chain was defined by the combination of its CDR3 amino acid sequence and its V-gene family, and reads without a unique V-gene family were dropped. In a later analysis, 450 to 600 highly shared, low-generation-probability nucleotide sequences were removed to address suspected cross-contamination and a sequencing artifact. A later analysis calculated a clonal expansion index for each public chain from normalized within-repertoire ranks of inferred template counts. Generation probabilities in a later analysis came from a VDJ recombination model fitted to out-of-frame rearrangements, and those results were checked against IGoR. Hypergeometric tests were used in a later analysis to score TCR-TCR, TCR-HLA and TCR-CMV co-occurrence, with a repertoire-size bias correction applied to the TCR pairs. A later analysis estimated false discovery rates by permuting HLA or CMV assignments 20 times. A later analysis grouped co-occurring TCRs with DBSCAN, adding TCRdist sequence similarity when clustering within HLA-allele-positive subsets. For co-occurrence clustering, repertoires with fewer than 30,000 or more than 120,000 public chains were excluded, along with five repertoires with anomalous nucleotide sharing. The clones in this table, taken by TCRdb from immuneACCESS, are in-frame only. Not every clone is retained; where verified, under half of the shortfall comes from an unresolved V gene, and the cause of the rest is unknown. V, J and clone size derive from that table, while D and trimming were established from the DNA sequence. The sample has about 140,000 clones on record, 73% of them singletons. Roughly 1.3% of the sample is in the top ten clones.

The cohort comprised some 730 healthy bone marrow donors. At the time of sampling, every cohort member was nominally healthy, though immune exposures that went unrecorded were likely present. The donor was CMV seronegative and was included in the group of under 450 seronegative cohort members. A peripheral blood sample was collected from each donor, and TCR beta sequencing was performed on peripheral blood mononuclear cells. The Qiagen DNeasy Blood Extraction Kit was used to extract genomic DNA from the blood cell samples. Measured from the cysteine to the phenylalanine, the CDR3 is 15 residues long. Just the 45-base CDR3 DNA is kept, in frame starting at base 1. CDR1 and CDR2 (LNHDA, SQIVND) derive from the germline V gene (reference sequence). Trimming costs V 6 bases and J 1 base, and their ends lie 15 bases apart.

The rearrangement joined TRBV19 to TRBJ1-1, with a weak D call of TRBD1 (6 bases match). The clonotype originates from a woman between 35 and 50 years old in good health and CMV-seronegative. Sequenced: PBMCs. The DNA sequence is given as TGTGCCAGTAGGAGTTTGGACAGCTGGAACACTGAAGCTTTCTTT. Its product reads: CASRSLDSWNTEAFF.